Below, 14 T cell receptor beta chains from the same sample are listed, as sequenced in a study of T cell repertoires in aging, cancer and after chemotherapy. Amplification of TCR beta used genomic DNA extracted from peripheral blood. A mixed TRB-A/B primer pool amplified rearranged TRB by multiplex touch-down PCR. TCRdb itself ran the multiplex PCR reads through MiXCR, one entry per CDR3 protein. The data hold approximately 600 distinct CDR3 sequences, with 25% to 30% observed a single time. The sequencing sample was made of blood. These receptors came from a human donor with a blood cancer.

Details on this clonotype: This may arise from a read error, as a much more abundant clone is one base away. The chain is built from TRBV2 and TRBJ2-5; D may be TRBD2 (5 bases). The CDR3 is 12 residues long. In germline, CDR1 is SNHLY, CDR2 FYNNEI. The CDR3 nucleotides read TGTGCCAGCAGTGGGACTGAAGAGGCCCAGTACTTC. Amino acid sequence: CASSGTEEAQYF.

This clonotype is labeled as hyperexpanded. The CDR3 loop reads CASTQSPLHF. CDR3 DNA sequence: TGTGCCAGTACCCAATCACCCCTCCACTTT. This chain joins TRBV19 and TRBJ1-6; D gene unclear. Trimming took off 7 bases at V and 10 bases at J, with 5 bases between the two ends. From germline, CDR1 is LNHDA and CDR2 SQIVND (reference sequence). The CDR3 is made up of 10 amino acids.

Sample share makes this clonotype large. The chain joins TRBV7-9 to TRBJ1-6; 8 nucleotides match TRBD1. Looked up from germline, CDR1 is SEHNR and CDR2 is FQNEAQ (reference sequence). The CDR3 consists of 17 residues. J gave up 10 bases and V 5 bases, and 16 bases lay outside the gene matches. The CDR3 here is CASSLHDQTGVGSPLHF. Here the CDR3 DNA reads TGTGCCAGCAGCCTACACGACCAGACAGGGGTTGGATCACCCCTCCACTTT.

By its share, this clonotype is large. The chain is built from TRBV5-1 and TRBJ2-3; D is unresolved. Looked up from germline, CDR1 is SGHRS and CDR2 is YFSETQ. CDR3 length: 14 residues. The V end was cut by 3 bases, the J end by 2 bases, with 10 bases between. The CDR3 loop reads CASSSQTNTDTQYF. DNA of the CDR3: TGCGCCAGCAGCTCACAGACAAACACAGATACGCAGTATTTT.

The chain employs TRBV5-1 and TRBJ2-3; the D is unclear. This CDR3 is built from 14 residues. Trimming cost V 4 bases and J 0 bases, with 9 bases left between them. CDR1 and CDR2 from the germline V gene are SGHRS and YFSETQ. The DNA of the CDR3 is TGCGCCAGCAGCCCAATGCCTAGCACAGATACGCAGTATTTT. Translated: CASSPMPSTDTQYF.

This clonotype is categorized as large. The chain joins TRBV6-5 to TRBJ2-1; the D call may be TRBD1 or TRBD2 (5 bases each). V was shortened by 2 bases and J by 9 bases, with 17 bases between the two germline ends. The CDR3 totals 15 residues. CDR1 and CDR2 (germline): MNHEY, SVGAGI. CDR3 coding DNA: TGTGCCAGCAGTTACAACCGGGACGCCGTAGGTGAGCAGTTCTTC. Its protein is CASSYNRDAVGEQFF.

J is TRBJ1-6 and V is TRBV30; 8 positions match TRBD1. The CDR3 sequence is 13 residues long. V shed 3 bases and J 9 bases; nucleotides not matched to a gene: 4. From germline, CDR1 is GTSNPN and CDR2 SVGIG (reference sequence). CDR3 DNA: TGTGCCTGGAGGGACAGGGATGGTTCACCCCTCCACTTT. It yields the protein CAWRDRDGSPLHF.

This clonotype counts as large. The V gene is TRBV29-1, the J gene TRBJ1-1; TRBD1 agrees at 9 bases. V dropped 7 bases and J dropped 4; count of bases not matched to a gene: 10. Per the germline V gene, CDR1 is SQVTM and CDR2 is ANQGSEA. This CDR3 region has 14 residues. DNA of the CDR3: TGCAGCGGTCAACAGGGGGCCGGGGGCACTGAAGCTTTCTTT. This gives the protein CSGQQGAGGTEAFF.

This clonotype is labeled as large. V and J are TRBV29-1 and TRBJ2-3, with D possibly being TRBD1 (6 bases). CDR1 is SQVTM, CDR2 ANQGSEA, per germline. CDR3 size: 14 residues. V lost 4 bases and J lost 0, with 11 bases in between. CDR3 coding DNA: TGCAGCGTTGCCCAGGGGTTTAGCACAGATACGCAGTATTTT. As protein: CSVAQGFSTDTQYF.

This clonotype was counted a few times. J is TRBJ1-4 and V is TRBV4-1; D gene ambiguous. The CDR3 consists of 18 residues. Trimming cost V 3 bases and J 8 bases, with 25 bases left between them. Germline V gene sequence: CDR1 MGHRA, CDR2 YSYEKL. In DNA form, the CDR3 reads TGCGCCAGCAGCCAGCAACACAGCCCGGGTCTCATGCAGGAAAAACTGTTTTTT. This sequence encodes CASSQQHSPGLMQEKLFF.

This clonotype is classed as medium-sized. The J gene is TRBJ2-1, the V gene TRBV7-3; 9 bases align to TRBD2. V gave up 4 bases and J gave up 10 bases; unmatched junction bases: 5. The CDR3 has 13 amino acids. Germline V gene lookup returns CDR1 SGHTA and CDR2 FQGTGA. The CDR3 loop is CASSSVAGGEQFF. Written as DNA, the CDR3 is TGTGCCAGCAGCTCCGTGGCGGGGGGGGAGCAGTTCTTC.

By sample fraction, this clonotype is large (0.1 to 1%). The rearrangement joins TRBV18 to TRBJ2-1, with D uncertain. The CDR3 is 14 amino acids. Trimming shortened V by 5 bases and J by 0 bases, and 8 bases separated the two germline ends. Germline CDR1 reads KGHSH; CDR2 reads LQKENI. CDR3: CASSTAISYNEQFF. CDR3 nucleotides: TGTGCCAGCTCAACGGCGATCTCCTACAATGAGCAGTTCTTC. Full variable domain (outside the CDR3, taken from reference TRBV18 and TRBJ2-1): NAGVMQNPRHLVRRRGQEARLRCSPMKGHSHVYWYRQLPEEGLKFMVYLQKENIIDESGMPKERFSAEFPKEGPSILRIQQVVRGDSAAYFCASSTAISYNEQFFGPGTRLTVL.

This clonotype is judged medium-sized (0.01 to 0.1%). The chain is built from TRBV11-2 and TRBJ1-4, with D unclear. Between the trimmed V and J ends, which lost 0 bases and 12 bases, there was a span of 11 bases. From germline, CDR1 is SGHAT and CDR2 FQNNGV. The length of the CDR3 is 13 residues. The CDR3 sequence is CASSLDPNRQLFF. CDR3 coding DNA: TGTGCCAGCAGCTTAGATCCGAACCGGCAACTGTTTTTT.

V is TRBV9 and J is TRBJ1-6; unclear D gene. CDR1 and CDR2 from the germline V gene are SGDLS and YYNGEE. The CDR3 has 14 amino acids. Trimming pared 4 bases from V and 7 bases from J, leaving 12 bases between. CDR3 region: CASSLIAANSPLHF. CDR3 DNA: TGTGCCAGCAGCCTCATAGCAGCAAATTCACCCCTCCACTTT.